A selection of T cell receptor beta chains follows, all from one sample in a study of blood T cell repertoires in COVID-19. Using immunoSEQ multiplex PCR, the repertoire was profiled, and TCRdb retains in-frame clones only, with some absent. The table lists over 200,000 clones, approximately 90% of them singletons. The sequenced material came from PBMCs or T cells enriched from blood (not recorded which). The origin of the receptors is a young man who had recovered from COVID-19. The CDR3 runs from the conserved cysteine through the conserved F or W. Fields, in order: J gene, D gene, clone size, V gene, CDR3 DNA, CDR3 protein. D genes are given only for firm matches. The size field is filled for only some rows; it gives once, few, many or a size class.

TRBJ1-1	-	once	TRBV6-5	TGTGCCAGCATTAGGGAGTCGACTGAAGCTTTCTTT	CASIRESTEAFF
TRBJ2-7	TRBD2	few	TRBV7-9	TGTGCCAGCAGCTCCTTAGCGGGAGGGCTGGGGGAGCAGTACTTC	CASSSLAGGLGEQYF
TRBJ2-3	TRBD2	once	TRBV11-1	TGTGCCAGCAGCGCTTTAGCGGGGGGTAGGGATACGCAGTATTTT	CASSALAGGRDTQYF
TRBJ2-6	TRBD1	-	TRBV10-3	TGTGCCACCATAGGCCAGGGGGCGTCTGGGGCCAACGTCCTGACTTTC	CATIGQGASGANVLTF
TRBJ2-7	TRBD2	-	TRBV11-2	TGTGCCAGCAGCGGGACGGGACTAGCGGGGGCCTACGAGCAGTACTTC	CASSGTGLAGAYEQYF
TRBJ1-2	TRBD1	-	TRBV28	TGTGCCAGCAGTCGACCCTCGACAGGGGCTAACTATGGCTACACCTTC	CASSRPSTGANYGYTF
TRBJ1-5	TRBD1	-	TRBV7-2	TGTGCCAGCAGTCGGGGACAGGGGGCGAGTCAGCCCCAGCATTTT	CASSRGQGASQPQHF
TRBJ2-4	-	-	TRBV25-1	TGTGCCAGCAGTCCAAATTGGGGGCCCAACATTCAGTACTTC	CASSPNWGPNIQYF
TRBJ2-3	TRBD2	-	TRBV7-9	TGTGCCAGCAGCTCAACTAGCGGGGGATGGGCAGATACGCAGTATTTT	CASSSTSGGWADTQYF
TRBJ1-2	TRBD1	-	TRBV28	TGTGCCAGCAGTTCCGGGACAGGGGATCCCCCGCCTCATGGCTACACCTTC	CASSSGTGDPPPHGYTF
TRBJ2-5	TRBD1	-	TRBV27	TGTGCCAGCAGCCCACTGACAGGGCAACTAGAGACCCAGTACTTC	CASSPLTGQLETQYF
TRBJ2-1	-	-	TRBV6-5	TGTGCCAGCAGTATCCCTCGGGAGCAGTTCTTC	CASSIPREQFF
TRBJ1-6	-	-	TRBV10-2	TGCGCCAGCAGTAACGACAGCCCGACCACCTATAATTCACCCCTCCACTTT	CASSNDSPTTYNSPLHF
TRBJ2-1	TRBD2	once	TRBV5-3	TGTGCCAGAAGCGTATTAGCGGGGGACAATGAGCAGTTCTTC	CARSVLAGDNEQFF
TRBJ1-4	-	-	TRBV28	TGTGCCAGCAGTCCCAGGCCAGCTGGGCTGTTTTTT	CASSPRPAGLFF
TRBJ2-1	-	-	TRBV5-1	TGCGCCAGCAGCTTGTCCGTCGCGAATGAGCAGTTCTTC	CASSLSVANEQFF
TRBJ1-5	-	-	TRBV2	TGTGCCAGCAGTTCCGGGGTAAGCAATCAGCCCCAGCATTTT	CASSSGVSNQPQHF
TRBJ1-5	-	-	TRBV5-4	TGTGCCAGCAGCTTCGACAGTCAGCCCCAGCATTTT	CASSFDSQPQHF
TRBJ1-4	-	-	TRBV5-4	TGTGCCAGCGGGACGGGAGGAGCTAATGAAAAACTGTTTTTT	CASGTGGANEKLFF
TRBJ2-5	TRBD1	-	TRBV28	TGTGCCAGCAGTTCCTTCTTGACAGGGAAAGAGACCCAGTACTTC	CASSSFLTGKETQYF
TRBJ2-1	-	-	TRBV27	TGTGCCAGCAGTTTGCGGACTTTCAATGAGCAGTTCTTC	CASSLRTFNEQFF
TRBJ1-5	TRBD1	-	TRBV6-4	TGTGCCAGCAGGGGCGTTACAGGGGGCTGGAGCAATCAGCCCCAGCATTTT	CASRGVTGGWSNQPQHF
TRBJ1-5	TRBD1	-	TRBV4-1	TGCGCCAGCAGCCAGAGGGGAAGGGGGCGAAGGGATCAGCCCCAGCATTTT	CASSQRGRGRRDQPQHF
TRBJ2-3	TRBD1	-	TRBV30	TGTGCCTGGAGTCCCGGACAGGTTTGGGATACGCAGTATTTT	CAWSPGQVWDTQYF
TRBJ1-2	TRBD1	-	TRBV28	TGTGCCAGCAGTTCCGACCCTACAGGGGGCCGTACCCAAAACTATGGCTACACCTTC	CASSSDPTGGRTQNYGYTF
TRBJ1-2	TRBD1	-	TRBV2	TGTGCCAGCAGTCCGACAGGGCAAGGGTATGGCTACACCTTC	CASSPTGQGYGYTF
TRBJ1-6	TRBD1	few	TRBV9	TGTGCCAGCAGCGTAGCGGAGGACAGGGCAACCTATAATTCACCCCTCCACTTT	CASSVAEDRATYNSPLHF
TRBJ1-2	TRBD1	-	TRBV27	TGTGCCAGCAGGGCCGGGACAGGGGGCTTTTTTGGCTACACCTTC	CASRAGTGGFFGYTF
TRBJ1-2	-	-	TRBV4-1	TGCGCCAGCAGCCAAGAAGGAGTCGGGGGGTTAAACTATGGCTACACCTTC	CASSQEGVGGLNYGYTF
TRBJ1-5	-	few	TRBV2	TGTGCCAGCAGTCAGGACAGTTATAGCAATCAGCCCCAGCATTTT	CASSQDSYSNQPQHF
TRBJ2-7	TRBD1	-	TRBV10-3	TGTGCCATCAGTGGAACACAGGGGGCCGGCTCCTACGAGCAGTACTTC	CAISGTQGAGSYEQYF
TRBJ2-7	-	-	TRBV6-5	TGTGCCAGCAGGGGGGCAGACTCCTACGAGCAGTACTTC	CASRGADSYEQYF
TRBJ1-1	TRBD1	-	TRBV28	TGTGCCAGCAGTTCCGGACAGGGGAGGACTGAAGCTTTCTTT	CASSSGQGRTEAFF
TRBJ2-5	-	-	TRBV28	TGTGCCAGCAGTTTAGCGGGGCTCCGCCGGCAAGAGACCCAGTACTTC	CASSLAGLRRQETQYF
TRBJ1-6	TRBD1	-	TRBV11-2	TGTGCCAGCAGCGGGGTCGGGACAGCGAGCTCCTATAATTCACCCCTCCACTTT	CASSGVGTASSYNSPLHF
TRBJ2-6	-	-	TRBV18	TGTGCCAGCTCACCAAACGGTTTAGACACTGGGGCCAACGTCCTGACTTTC	CASSPNGLDTGANVLTF
TRBJ2-2	-	-	TRBV4-1	TGCGCCAGCAGCCAAGACTATCTGAGTCTAGCTGAGAGGGGGGAGCTGTTTTTT	CASSQDYLSLAERGELFF
TRBJ2-2	TRBD2	-	TRBV6-5	TGTGCCAGCAGTCAGACTAGCCCAACCGGGGAGCTGTTTTTT	CASSQTSPTGELFF
TRBJ2-3	TRBD2	-	TRBV3-1/TRBV3-2	TGTGCCAGCAGCCGAAGGACTAGCGGGCTCACAGATACGCAGTATTTT	CASSRRTSGLTDTQYF
TRBJ2-1	TRBD2	-	TRBV3-1/TRBV3-2	TGTGCCAGCAGCCGGACTAGCGGGGGACTAGGGGCCAATGAGCAGTTCTTC	CASSRTSGGLGANEQFF
TRBJ1-2	-	-	TRBV10-3	TGTGCCATCAGTGAGGAACGGGGGAACTATGGCTACACCTTC	CAISEERGNYGYTF
TRBJ1-3	-	-	TRBV14	TGTGCCAGCAGCCAAGGAGACGGGAACGGCTCTGGAAACACCATATATTTT	CASSQGDGNGSGNTIYF
TRBJ1-5	-	-	TRBV2	TGTGCCAGCAGTGCAGTAAATCAGCCCCAGCATTTT	CASSAVNQPQHF
TRBJ1-2	TRBD1	-	TRBV5-4	TGTGCCAGCAGCCCGGGACAGGGTAAAATTATAAATGGCTACACCTTC	CASSPGQGKIINGYTF
TRBJ1-2	-	-	TRBV10-2	TGCGCCAGCAGTGAGTCATATCCCCCAAGTTGGGGAGTTTACTATGGCTACACCTTC	CASSESYPPSWGVYYGYTF
TRBJ1-6	-	-	TRBV3-1/TRBV3-2	TGTGCCAGCAGCGAGGGACTGGGAAATTCACCCCTCCACTTT	CASSEGLGNSPLHF
TRBJ1-2	-	-	TRBV5-1	TGCGCCAGCAGCCTTAGTAGGAACAACAGGGCCCATGGCTACACCTTC	CASSLSRNNRAHGYTF
TRBJ2-7	TRBD2	-	TRBV6-5	TGTGCCAGCAACGAGGGGGCTAGCGGGAGTCACGAGCAGTACTTC	CASNEGASGSHEQYF